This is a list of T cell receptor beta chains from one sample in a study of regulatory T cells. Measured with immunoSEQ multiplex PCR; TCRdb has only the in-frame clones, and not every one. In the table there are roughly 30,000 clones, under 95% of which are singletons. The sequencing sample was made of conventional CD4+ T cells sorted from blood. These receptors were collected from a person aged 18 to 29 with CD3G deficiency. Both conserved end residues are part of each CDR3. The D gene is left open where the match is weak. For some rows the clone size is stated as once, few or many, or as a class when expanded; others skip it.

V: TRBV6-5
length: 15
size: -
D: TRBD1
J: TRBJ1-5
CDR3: CASSQGQGAGQPQHF
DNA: TGTGCCAGCAGCCAGGGACAGGGGGCCGGTCAGCCCCAGCATTTT

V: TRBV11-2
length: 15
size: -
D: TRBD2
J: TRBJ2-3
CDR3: CASRPLAGRENTQYF
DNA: TGTGCCAGCAGGCCGCTAGCGGGGAGGGAGAATACGCAGTATTTT

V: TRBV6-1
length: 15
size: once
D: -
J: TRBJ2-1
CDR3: CASSTVMSSYNEQFF
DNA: TGTGCCAGCAGTACTGTTATGAGCTCCTACAATGAGCAGTTCTTC

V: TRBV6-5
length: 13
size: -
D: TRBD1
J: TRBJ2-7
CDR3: CASTRTGTYEQYF
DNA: TGTGCCAGCACCCGGACAGGAACCTACGAGCAGTACTTC

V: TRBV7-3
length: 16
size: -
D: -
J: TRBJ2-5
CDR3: CASGGKRVRREETQYF
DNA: TGTGCCAGCGGGGGTAAGCGGGTTCGTAGGGAAGAGACCCAGTACTTC

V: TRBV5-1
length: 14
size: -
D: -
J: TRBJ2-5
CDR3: CASSLDPGVSVQYF
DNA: TGCGCCAGCAGCTTGGATCCCGGGGTCTCGGTCCAGTACTTC

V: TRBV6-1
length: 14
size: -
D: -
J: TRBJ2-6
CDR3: CASSPGVGANVLTF
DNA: TGTGCCAGCAGTCCAGGGGTGGGGGCCAACGTCCTGACTTTC

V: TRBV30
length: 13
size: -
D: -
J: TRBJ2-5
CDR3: CAWSRQGGETQYF
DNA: TGTGCCTGGAGTCGACAGGGAGGAGAGACCCAGTACTTC

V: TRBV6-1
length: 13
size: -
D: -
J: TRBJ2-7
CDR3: CASSDRQLYEQYF
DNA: TGTGCCAGCAGTGACCGTCAACTTTACGAGCAGTACTTC

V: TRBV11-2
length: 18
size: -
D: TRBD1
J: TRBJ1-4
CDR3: CASSPRTGRGATNEKLFF
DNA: TGTGCCAGCAGCCCGCGGACAGGGAGAGGTGCAACTAATGAAAAACTGTTTTTT

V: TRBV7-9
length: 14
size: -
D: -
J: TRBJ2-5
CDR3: CASSLPGVQETQYF
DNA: TGTGCCAGCAGCTTACCAGGGGTACAAGAGACCCAGTACTTC

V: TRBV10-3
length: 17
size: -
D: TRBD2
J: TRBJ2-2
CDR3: CAIRKARGARDGGELFF
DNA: TGTGCCATCAGGAAGGCGCGGGGGGCTCGGGACGGCGGGGAGCTGTTTTTT

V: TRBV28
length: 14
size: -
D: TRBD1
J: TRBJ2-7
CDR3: CASSDGQASYEQYF
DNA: TGTGCCAGCAGTGATGGACAGGCCTCCTACGAGCAGTACTTC

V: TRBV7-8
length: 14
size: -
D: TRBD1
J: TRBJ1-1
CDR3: CASSVDRGVTEAFF
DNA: TGTGCCAGCAGCGTGGACAGGGGTGTCACTGAAGCTTTCTTT

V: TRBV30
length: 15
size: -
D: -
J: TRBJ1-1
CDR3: CAWIFGLDRNTEAFF
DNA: TGTGCCTGGATTTTCGGGCTTGACAGGAACACTGAAGCTTTCTTT

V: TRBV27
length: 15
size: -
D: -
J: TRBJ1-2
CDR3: CASSPTPRTAYGYTF
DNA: TGTGCCAGCAGTCCCACCCCTCGGACAGCCTATGGCTACACCTTC

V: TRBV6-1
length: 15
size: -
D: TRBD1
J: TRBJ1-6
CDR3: CASSERTGNNSPLHF
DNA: TGTGCCAGCAGTGAACGGACAGGGAACAATTCACCCCTCCACTTT

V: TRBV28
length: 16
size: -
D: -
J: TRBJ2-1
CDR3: CASSQPTGWTNHEQFF
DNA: TGTGCCAGCAGCCAGCCTACAGGGTGGACAAACCATGAGCAGTTCTTC

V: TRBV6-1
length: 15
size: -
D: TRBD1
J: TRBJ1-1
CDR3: CAGVRFTGGGTEAFF
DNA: TGTGCCGGAGTGCGATTTACAGGGGGCGGGACTGAAGCTTTCTTT

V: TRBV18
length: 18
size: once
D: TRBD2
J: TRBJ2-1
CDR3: CASSPRISGGDSYNEQFF
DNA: TGTGCCAGCTCACCACGCATTAGCGGGGGTGACTCCTACAATGAGCAGTTCTTC

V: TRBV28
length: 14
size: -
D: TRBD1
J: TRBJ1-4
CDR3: CASSQGVTNEKLFF
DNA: TGTGCCAGCTCACAGGGGGTAACTAATGAAAAACTGTTTTTT

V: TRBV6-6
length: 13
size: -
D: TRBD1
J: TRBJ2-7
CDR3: CASSPGQLYEQYF
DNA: TGTGCCAGCAGTCCGGGACAGCTCTACGAGCAGTACTTC

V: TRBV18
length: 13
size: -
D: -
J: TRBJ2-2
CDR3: CASSPEGAGELFF
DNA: TGTGCCAGCTCACCAGAGGGGGCCGGGGAGCTGTTTTTT

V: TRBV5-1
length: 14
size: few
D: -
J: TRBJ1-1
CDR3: CASSLWGIGTEAFF
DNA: TGCGCCAGCAGCTTATGGGGGATTGGCACTGAAGCTTTCTTT

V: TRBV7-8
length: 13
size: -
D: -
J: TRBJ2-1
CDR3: CASSGGLFNEQFF
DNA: TGTGCCAGCAGCGGTGGACTCTTCAATGAGCAGTTCTTC

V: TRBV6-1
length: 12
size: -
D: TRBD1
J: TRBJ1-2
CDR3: CASGQGLYGYTF
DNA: TGTGCCAGCGGACAGGGGCTTTATGGCTACACCTTC

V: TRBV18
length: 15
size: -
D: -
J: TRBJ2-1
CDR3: CASSPQRGGRGEQFF
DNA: TGTGCCAGCTCACCACAGAGGGGGGGCCGTGGTGAGCAGTTCTTC

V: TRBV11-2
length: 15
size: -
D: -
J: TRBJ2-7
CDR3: CASSPRGDSTYEQYF
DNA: TGTGCCAGCAGTCCGAGGGGGGACAGCACCTACGAGCAGTACTTC

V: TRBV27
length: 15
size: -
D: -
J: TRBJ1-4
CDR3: CASSRQWAGNEKLFF
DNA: TGTGCCAGCAGCCGACAGTGGGCTGGTAATGAAAAACTGTTTTTT

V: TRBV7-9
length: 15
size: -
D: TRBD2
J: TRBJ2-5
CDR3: CASSLGGRRQETQYF
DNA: TGTGCCAGCAGCTTAGGCGGGAGAAGACAAGAGACCCAGTACTTC

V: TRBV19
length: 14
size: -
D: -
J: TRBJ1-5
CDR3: CASSIIRANQPQHF
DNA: TGTGCCAGTAGTATTATCAGGGCTAATCAGCCCCAGCATTTT

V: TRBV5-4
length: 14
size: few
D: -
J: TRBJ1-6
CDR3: CASSEQSLNSPLHF
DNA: TGTGCCAGCAGTGAACAGTCACTTAATTCACCCCTCCACTTT

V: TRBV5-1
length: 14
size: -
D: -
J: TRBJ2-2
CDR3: CASSRDANTGELFF
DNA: TGCGCCAGCAGCAGGGACGCGAACACCGGGGAGCTGTTTTTT

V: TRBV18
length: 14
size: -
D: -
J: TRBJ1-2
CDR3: CASSPGAGTYGYTF
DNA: TGTGCCAGCTCCCCAGGAGCGGGGACCTATGGCTACACCTTC

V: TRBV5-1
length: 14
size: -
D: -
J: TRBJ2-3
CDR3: CASSFGGWTDTQYF
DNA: TGCGCCAGCAGCTTTGGGGGATGGACAGATACGCAGTATTTT

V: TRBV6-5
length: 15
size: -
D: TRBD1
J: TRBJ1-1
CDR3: CASSRTGGRNTEAFF
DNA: TGTGCCAGCAGTCGGACAGGGGGTAGGAACACTGAAGCTTTCTTT

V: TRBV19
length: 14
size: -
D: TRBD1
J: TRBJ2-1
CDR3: CASRETGGRNEQFF
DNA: TGTGCCAGTAGGGAGACAGGGGGCAGGAATGAGCAGTTCTTC

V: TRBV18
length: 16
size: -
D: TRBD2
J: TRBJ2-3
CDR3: CASSPGGGRSSDTQYF
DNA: TGTGCCAGCTCACCAGGTGGCGGGAGGTCGTCCGATACGCAGTATTTT

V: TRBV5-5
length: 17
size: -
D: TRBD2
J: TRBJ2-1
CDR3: CASSLGLAGGSYNEQFF
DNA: TGTGCCAGCAGCTTGGGACTAGCGGGGGGCTCCTACAATGAGCAGTTCTTC

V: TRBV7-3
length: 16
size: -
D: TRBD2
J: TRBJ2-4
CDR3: CASSPPTGLPKNIQYF
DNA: TGTGCCAGCAGCCCTCCGACGGGACTACCCAAAAACATTCAGTACTTC

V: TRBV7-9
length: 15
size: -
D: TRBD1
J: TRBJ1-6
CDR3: CASSLATGVNSPLHF
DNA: TGTGCCAGCAGCTTAGCGACAGGGGTAAATTCACCCCTCCACTTT

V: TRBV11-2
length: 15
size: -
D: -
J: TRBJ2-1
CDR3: CASSLVAYQGYEQFF
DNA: TGTGCCAGCAGCTTAGTCGCATACCAGGGTTATGAGCAGTTCTTC

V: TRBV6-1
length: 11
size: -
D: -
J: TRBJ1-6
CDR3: CASSENSPLHF
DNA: TGTGCCAGCAGTGAAAATTCACCCCTCCACTTT